This T cell receptor (beta chain) was captured in a study of blood T cell repertoires in COVID-19 (dated by TCRdb to between 2020 and 2021). A note on the overall study: The collaborator samples originated in the United States, Italy and Spain and spanned the acute and convalescent phases of COVID-19. Subjects who had been exposed to COVID-19, were actively infected with it, or had recovered from it provided the deeply sampled blood TCRbeta repertoires that made up the dataset. The material from the prospective study consisted of cDNA or gDNA derived from T cells, B-cell-depleted T cells, or PBMCs. Where available, HLA class I and class II types were taken from metadata supplied by the sample provider and were not determined by assay-based typing. Sample metadata almost always included a de-identified subject ID, COVID-19 status, age in years and sex. The repertoires were released in a freely available public database intended as a resource for research on the immune response to SARS-CoV-2. The samples were drawn from the first 160 participants of the ongoing ImmuneRACE study and from more than 1,000 subjects provided by 6 global collaborators.

Summary of the overall study and its limitations: How much clinical and demographic metadata was included differed by source and by participant, and the metadata was provided uncurated.

The immunoSEQ Assay, a bias-controlled multiplex PCR, was used to amplify TCRbeta CDR3 regions from genomic DNA. Per the authors' processing: Nucleated cell counts per sample were estimated from amplification of reference gene primers within the assay. Sequence reads were collapsed and filtered to measure the absolute abundance of every unique TCRbeta CDR3 rearrangement. For each sample, productive Simpson clonality was calculated by taking the square root of Simpson's diversity index across productive rearrangements. TCRdb re-hosts the immuneACCESS table, in-frame sequences only. Its copies lack some clones; in the studies checked, an unresolved V gene accounts for under half of them, and the cause for the rest is not known. Clonal size and the V and J genes are those of that table, whereas D and trimming came from the DNA. The sample table records about 140,000 clones; around nine tenths of these occur just once. The ten largest clones capture roughly 5% of the sample.

Collaborating institutions collected whole blood in K2EDTA tubes following their own protocols. For TCRbeta analysis, collaborator samples were shipped as frozen whole blood, as isolated PBMCs, or as DNA extracted from either sample type. Based on the germline V gene, the CDR1 and CDR2 sequences are MNHEY and SVGAGI. V is cut back by 2 bases and J by 7 bases, with 6 bases in the junction unmatched. Reading from cysteine to phenylalanine, the CDR3 counts 15 amino acids. Only the CDR3 region is kept as DNA, spanning 45 bases read in frame from base 1. As concerns this clone: The specificity of this receptor is unknown. Qualities for individual bases were not recorded, and no much larger clone is one base off.

The sample comprised peripheral blood. The sequence links TRBV6-5 to TRBJ2-2, with 8 bases matching TRBD1. The receptor was isolated from a human donor in a cohort sampled during active COVID-19. In nucleotides, the sequence is TGTGCCAGCAGTTACGGACAGGGTCAAGGCGGGGAGCTGTTTTTT. This yields the protein CASSYGQGQGGELFF.